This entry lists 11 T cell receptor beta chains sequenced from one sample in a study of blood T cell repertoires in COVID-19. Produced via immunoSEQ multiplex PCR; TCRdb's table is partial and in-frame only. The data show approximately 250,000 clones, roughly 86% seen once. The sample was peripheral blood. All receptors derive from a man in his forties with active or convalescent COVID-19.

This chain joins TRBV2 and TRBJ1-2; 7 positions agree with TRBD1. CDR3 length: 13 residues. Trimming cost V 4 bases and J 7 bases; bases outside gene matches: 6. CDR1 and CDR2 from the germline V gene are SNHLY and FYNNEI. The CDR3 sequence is CASSVDRESGYTF. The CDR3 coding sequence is TGTGCCAGCAGTGTAGACAGGGAATCTGGCTACACCTTC. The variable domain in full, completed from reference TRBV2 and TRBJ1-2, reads EPEVTQTPSHQVTQMGQEVILRCVPISNHLYFYWYRQILGQKVEFLVSFYNNEISEKSEIFDDQFSVERPDGSNFTLKIRSTKLEDSAMYFCASSVDRESGYTFGSGTRLTVV.

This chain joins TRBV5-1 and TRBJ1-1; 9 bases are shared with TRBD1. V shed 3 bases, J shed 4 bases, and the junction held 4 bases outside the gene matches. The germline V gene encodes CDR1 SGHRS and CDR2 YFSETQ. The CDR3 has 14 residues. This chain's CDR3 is CASSWTGEGTEAFF. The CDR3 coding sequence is TGCGCCAGCAGCTGGACAGGGGAGGGCACTGAAGCTTTCTTT.

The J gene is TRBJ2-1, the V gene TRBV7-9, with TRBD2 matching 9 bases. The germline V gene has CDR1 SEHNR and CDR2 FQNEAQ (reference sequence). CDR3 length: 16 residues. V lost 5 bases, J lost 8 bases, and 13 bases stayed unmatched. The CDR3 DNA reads TGTGCCAGCAGCCCGGAGGTAGCGGGAGTAACCGATGAGCAGTTCTTC. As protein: CASSPEVAGVTDEQFF. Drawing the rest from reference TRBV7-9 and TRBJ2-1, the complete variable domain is DTGVSQNPRHKITKRGQNVTFRCDPISEHNRLYWYRQTLGQGPEFLTYFQNEAQLEKSRLLSDRFSAERPKGSFSTLEIQRTEQGDSAMYLCASSPEVAGVTDEQFFGPGTRLTVL.

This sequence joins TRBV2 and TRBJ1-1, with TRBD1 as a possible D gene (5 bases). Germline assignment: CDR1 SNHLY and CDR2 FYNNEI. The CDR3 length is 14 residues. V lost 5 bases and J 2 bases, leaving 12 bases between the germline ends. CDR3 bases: TGTGCCAGCAGTCAGGACACAATTAACACTGAAGCTTTCTTT. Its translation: CASSQDTINTEAFF.

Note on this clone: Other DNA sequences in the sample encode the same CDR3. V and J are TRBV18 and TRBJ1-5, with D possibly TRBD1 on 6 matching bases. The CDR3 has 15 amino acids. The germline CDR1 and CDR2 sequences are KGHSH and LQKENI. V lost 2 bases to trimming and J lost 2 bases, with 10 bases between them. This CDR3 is CASSPSRGGNQPQHF. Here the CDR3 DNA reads TGTGCCAGCTCACCATCCAGGGGCGGCAATCAGCCCCAGCATTTT.

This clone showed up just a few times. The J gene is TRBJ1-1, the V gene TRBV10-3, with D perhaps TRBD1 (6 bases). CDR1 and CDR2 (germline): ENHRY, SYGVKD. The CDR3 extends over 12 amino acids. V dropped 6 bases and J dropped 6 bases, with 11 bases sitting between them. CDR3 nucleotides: TGTGCCATCAGGGGGGCCAGGTCTGAAGCTTTCTTT. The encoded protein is CAIRGARSEAFF.

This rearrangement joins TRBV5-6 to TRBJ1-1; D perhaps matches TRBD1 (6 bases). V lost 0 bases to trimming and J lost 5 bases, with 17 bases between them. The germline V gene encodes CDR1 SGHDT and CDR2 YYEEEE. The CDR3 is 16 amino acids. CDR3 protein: CASSLDGGGGRTEAFF. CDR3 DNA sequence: TGTGCCAGCAGCTTGGACGGAGGCGGGGGCCGGACTGAAGCTTTCTTT.

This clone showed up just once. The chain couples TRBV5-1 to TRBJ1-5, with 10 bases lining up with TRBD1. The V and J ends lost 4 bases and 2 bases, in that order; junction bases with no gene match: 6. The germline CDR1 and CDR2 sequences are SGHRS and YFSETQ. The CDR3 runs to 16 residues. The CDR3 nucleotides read TGCGCCAGCAGCGAGGGGACAGGGGTTGGCAATCAGCCCCAGCATTTT. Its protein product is CASSEGTGVGNQPQHF.

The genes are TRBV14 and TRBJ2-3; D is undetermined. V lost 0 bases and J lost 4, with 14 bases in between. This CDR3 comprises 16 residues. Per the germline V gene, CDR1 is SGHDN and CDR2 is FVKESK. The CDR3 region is CASSQDWAGVSDTQYF. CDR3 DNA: TGTGCCAGCAGCCAAGATTGGGCAGGCGTGTCAGATACGCAGTATTTT.

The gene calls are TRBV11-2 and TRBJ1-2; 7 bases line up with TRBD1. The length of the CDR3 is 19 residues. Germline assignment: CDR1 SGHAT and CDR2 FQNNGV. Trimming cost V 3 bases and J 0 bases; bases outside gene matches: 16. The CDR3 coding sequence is TGTGCCAGCAGCTTGGCGCCGGACAGGACGAGTCGAACTAACTATGGCTACACCTTC. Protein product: CASSLAPDRTSRTNYGYTF.

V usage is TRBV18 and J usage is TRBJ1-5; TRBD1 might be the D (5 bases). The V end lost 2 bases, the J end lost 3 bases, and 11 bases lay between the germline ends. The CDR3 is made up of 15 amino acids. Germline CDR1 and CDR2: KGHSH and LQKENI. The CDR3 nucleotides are TGTGCCAGCTCACCAACGAAACAGGCCAATCAGCCCCAGCATTTT. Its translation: CASSPTKQANQPQHF.